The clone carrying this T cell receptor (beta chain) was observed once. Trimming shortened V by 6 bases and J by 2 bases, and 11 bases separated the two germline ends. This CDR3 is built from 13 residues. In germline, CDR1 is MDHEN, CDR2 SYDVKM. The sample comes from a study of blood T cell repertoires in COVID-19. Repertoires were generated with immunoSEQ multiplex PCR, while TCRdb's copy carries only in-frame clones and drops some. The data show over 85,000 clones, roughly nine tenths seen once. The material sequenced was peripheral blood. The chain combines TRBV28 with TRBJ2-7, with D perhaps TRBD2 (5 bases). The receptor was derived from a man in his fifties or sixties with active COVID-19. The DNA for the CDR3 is TGTGCCAGCAGCAGCCCCGGGACCTACGAGCAGTACTTC. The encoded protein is CASSSPGTYEQYF. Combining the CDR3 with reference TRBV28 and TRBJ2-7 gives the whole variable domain DVKVTQSSRYLVKRTGEKVFLECVQDMDHENMFWYRQDPGLGLRLIYFSYDVKMKEKGDIPEGYSVSREKKERFSLILESASTNQTSMYLCASSSPGTYEQYFGPGTRLTVT.